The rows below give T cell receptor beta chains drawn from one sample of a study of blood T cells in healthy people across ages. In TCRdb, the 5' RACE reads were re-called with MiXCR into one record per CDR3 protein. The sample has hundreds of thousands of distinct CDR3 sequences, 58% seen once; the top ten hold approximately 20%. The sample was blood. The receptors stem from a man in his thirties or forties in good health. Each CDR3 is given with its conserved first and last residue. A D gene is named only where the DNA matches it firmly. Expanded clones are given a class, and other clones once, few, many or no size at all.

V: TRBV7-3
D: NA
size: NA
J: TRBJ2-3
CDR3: CASSSGTGPDTQYF
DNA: TGTGCCAGCAGCTCGGGGACGGGTCCAGATACGCAGTATTTT

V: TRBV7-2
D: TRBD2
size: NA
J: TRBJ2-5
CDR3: CASSFQRGEVETQYF
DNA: TGTGCCAGCAGCTTTCAGCGGGGGGAGGTGGAGACCCAGTACTTC

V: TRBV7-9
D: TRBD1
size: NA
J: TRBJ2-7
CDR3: CASSLGGGNRNEQYF
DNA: TGTGCCAGCAGCTTAGGAGGGGGCAATCGTAACGAGCAGTACTTC

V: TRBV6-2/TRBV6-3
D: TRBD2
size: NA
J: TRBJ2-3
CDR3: CASSYSVTREGTDTQYF
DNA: TGTGCCAGCAGTTACTCGGTGACGCGGGAGGGGACAGATACGCAGTATTTT

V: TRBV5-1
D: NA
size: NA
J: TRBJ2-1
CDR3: CASSYDPQGNEQFF
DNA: TGCGCCAGCAGCTATGACCCACAGGGCAATGAGCAGTTCTTC

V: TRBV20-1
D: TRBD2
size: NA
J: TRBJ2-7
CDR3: CSASQRRGTSGRTLGETDEQYF
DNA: TGCAGTGCTAGTCAGAGGCGCGGGACTAGCGGGAGGACCTTGGGGGAAACGGACGAGCAGTACTTC

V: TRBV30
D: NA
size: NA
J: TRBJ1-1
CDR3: CAWSVPVGTEAFF
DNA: TGTGCCTGGAGTGTTCCGGTGGGCACTGAAGCTTTCTTT

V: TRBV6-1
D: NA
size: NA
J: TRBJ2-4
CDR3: CASSMEQGAPGIFEQYF
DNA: TGTGCCAGCAGCATGGAACAGGGAGCCCCGGGTATTTTTGAGCAGTACTTC

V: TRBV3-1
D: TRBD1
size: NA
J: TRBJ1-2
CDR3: CASSRQGPFGYTF
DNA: TGTGCCAGCAGCCGACAGGGCCCCTTTGGCTACACCTTC

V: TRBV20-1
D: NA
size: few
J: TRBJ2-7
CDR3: CSATEDRSPYEQYF
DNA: TGCAGTGCCACCGAGGACAGAAGCCCCTACGAGCAGTACTTC

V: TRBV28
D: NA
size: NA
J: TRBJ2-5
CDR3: CASSAAGSFEQYF
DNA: TGTGCCAGCAGTGCGGCGGGCAGCTTTGAGCAGTACTTC

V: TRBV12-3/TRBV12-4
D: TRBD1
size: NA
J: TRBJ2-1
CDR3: CASNDRVETEQFF
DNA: TGTGCCAGCAACGACAGGGTTGAGACTGAGCAGTTCTTC

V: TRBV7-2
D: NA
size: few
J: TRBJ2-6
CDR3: CASSPIRGANVLTF
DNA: TGTGCCAGCAGCCCCATTCGTGGGGCCAACGTCCTGACTTTC

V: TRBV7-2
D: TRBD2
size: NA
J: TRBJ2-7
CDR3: CASSVGGGRAYEQYF
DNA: TGTGCCAGCAGCGTGGGTGGCGGGAGGGCCTACGAGCAGTACTTC

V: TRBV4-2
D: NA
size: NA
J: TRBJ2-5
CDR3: CASSQTERTEEQYF
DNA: TGTGCCAGCAGCCAGACGGAGCGCACGGAAGAGCAGTACTTC

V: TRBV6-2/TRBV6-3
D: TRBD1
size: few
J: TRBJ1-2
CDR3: CASTLGQGWGYTF
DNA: TGTGCCAGCACCCTCGGACAGGGATGGGGCTACACCTTC

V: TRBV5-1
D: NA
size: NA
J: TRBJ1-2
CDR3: CASSFQGRGGYTF
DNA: TGCGCCAGCAGCTTCCAGGGTCGTGGGGGCTACACCTTC

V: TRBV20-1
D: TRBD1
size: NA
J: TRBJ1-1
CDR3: CSARQGAQGLEAFF
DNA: TGCAGTGCTAGACAAGGAGCACAGGGGCTTGAAGCTTTCTTT

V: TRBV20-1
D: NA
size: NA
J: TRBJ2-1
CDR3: CSAIPGTDNEQFF
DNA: TGCAGTGCTATACCCGGGACTGACAATGAGCAGTTCTTC

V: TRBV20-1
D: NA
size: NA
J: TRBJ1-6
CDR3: CSAEGDNSPPHF
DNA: TGCAGTGCAGAAGGGGATAATTCACCCCCCCACTTT

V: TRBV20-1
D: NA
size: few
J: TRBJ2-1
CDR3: CSASRDEVYNEQFF
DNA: TGCAGTGCTAGTAGGGATGAGGTTTACAATGAGCAGTTCTTC

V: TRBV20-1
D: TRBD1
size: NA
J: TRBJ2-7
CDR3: CSAQDSGQVPYEQYF
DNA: TGCAGTGCCCAAGACTCGGGACAGGTCCCCTACGAGCAGTACTTC

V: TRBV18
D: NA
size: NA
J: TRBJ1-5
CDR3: CASSPNGESRNQPQHF
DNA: TGTGCCAGCTCACCCAACGGGGAGTCTCGCAATCAGCCCCAGCATTTT

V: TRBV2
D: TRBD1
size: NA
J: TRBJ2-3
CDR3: CASSASQGAKDTQYF
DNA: TGTGCCAGCAGTGCGTCACAGGGGGCCAAAGATACGCAGTATTTT

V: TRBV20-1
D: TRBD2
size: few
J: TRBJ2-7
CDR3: CSASRLAGVPYEQYF
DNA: TGCAGTGCTAGTAGACTAGCGGGGGTCCCCTACGAGCAGTACTTC

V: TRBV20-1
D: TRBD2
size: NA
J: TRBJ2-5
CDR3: CSAPPGTSGVQETQYF
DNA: TGCAGTGCGCCACCCGGGACTAGCGGGGTCCAAGAGACCCAGTACTTC

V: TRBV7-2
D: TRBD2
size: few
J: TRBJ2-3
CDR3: CASSFAGTSGDTQYF
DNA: TGTGCCAGCAGCTTCGCCGGGACTAGTGGGGATACGCAGTATTTT

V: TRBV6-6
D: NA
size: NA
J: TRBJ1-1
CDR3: CASKDPGLNTEAFF
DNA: TGTGCCAGCAAGGACCCCGGGCTGAACACTGAAGCTTTCTTT

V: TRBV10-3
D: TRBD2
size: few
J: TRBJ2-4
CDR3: CAISESRHLADLAKNIQYF
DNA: TGTGCCATCAGTGAGTCAAGACATCTAGCGGACCTAGCCAAAAACATTCAGTACTTC

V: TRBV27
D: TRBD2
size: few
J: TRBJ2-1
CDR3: CASRHGTSGINEQFF
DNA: TGTGCCAGTCGGCACGGGACTAGCGGGATCAATGAGCAGTTCTTC

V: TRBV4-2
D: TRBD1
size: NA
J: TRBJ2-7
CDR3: CASSQDDRGSYEQYF
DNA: TGTGCCAGCAGCCAAGATGACAGGGGTTCTTACGAGCAGTACTTC

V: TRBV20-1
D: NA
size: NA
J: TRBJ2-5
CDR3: CSARATGHEEQYF
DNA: TGCAGTGCTAGAGCCACAGGACACGAGGAGCAGTACTTC

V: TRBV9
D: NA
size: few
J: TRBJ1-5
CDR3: CASSVAGDGQPQHF
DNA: TGTGCCAGCAGCGTAGCAGGAGACGGACAGCCCCAGCATTTT

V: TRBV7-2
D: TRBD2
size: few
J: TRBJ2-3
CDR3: CASNAGGSRTDTQYF
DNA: TGTGCCAGCAACGCCGGGGGGAGTCGCACAGATACGCAGTATTTT

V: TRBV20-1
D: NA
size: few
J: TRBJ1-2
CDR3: CSARPGLRYGYTF
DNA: TGCAGTGCGAGACCGGGACTGAGATATGGCTACACCTTC

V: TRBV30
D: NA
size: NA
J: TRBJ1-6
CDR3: CAWSRFGGENNSPLHF
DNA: TGTGCCTGGAGTCGGTTTGGGGGCGAGAATAATTCACCCCTCCACTTT

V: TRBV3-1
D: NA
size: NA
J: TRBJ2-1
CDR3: CASGPSAVGNNEQFF
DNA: TGTGCCAGCGGCCCTTCAGCGGTGGGGAACAATGAGCAGTTCTTC

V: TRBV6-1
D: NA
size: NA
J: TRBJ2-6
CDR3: CASFGGHASSGANVLTF
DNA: TGTGCCAGCTTTGGTGGACACGCTTCATCTGGGGCCAACGTCCTGACTTTC

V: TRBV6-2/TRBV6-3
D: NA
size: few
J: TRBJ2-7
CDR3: CASRQDTALYEQYF
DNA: TGTGCCAGCAGACAAGACACAGCTTTATACGAGCAGTACTTC

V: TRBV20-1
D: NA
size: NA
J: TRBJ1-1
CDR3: CSARPVATEAFF
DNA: TGCAGTGCTAGACCCGTAGCCACTGAAGCTTTCTTT

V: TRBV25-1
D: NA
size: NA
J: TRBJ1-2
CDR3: CASSDPSSAGGYTF
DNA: TGTGCCAGCAGTGACCCCTCGTCGGCTGGCGGCTACACCTTC

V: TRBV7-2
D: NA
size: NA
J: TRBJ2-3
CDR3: CASSLYFRKQDTQYF
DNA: TGTGCCAGCAGCTTATACTTCCGAAAACAAGATACGCAGTATTTT

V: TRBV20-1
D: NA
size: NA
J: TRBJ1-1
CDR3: CSARASGGGGTEAFF
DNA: TGCAGTGCTAGAGCTTCGGGGGGCGGAGGTACTGAAGCTTTCTTT

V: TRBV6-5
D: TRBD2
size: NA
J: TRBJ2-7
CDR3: CASRLAGESYEQYF
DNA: TGTGCCAGCAGGTTAGCGGGGGAGTCGTACGAGCAGTACTTC

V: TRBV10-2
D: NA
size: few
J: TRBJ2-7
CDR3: CASKNLGGSYEQYF
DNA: TGCGCCAGCAAGAATCTCGGGGGAAGCTACGAGCAGTACTTC

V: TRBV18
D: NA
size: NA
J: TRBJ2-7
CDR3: CASSRGAVTYEQYF
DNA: TGTGCCAGCTCCCGAGGAGCAGTGACCTACGAGCAGTACTTC

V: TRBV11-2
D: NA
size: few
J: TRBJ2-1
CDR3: CASSFWGAGASNEQFF
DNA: TGTGCCAGCAGTTTTTGGGGTGCGGGGGCAAGCAATGAGCAGTTCTTC

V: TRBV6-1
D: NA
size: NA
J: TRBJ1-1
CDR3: CASTVEGGATEAFF
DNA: TGTGCCAGCACCGTAGAAGGGGGTGCCACTGAAGCTTTCTTT

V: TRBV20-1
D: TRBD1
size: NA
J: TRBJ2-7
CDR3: CSASTGQGPEQYF
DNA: TGCAGTGCCTCAACGGGACAGGGTCCCGAGCAGTACTTC

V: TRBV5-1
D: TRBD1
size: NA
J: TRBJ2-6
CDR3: CASSMTGVGANVLTF
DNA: TGCGCCAGCAGCATGACAGGGGTCGGGGCCAACGTCCTGACTTTC

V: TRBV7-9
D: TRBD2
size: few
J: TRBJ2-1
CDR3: CASSLGRGGWNEQFF
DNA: TGTGCCAGCAGCTTAGGGCGGGGGGGGTGGAATGAGCAGTTCTTC

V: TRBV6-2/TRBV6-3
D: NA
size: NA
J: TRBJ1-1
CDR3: CASSPRDPSGTEAFF
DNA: TGTGCCAGCAGTCCCCGGGACCCATCTGGCACTGAAGCTTTCTTT

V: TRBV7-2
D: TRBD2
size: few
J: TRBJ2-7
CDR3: CASRVVAGSYEQYF
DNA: TGTGCCAGCAGGGTGGTAGCGGGGTCCTACGAGCAGTACTTC

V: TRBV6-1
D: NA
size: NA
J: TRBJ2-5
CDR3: CASSEISRGTQYF
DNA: TGTGCCAGCAGTGAAATATCGCGGGGGACCCAGTACTTC